This record covers a single T cell receptor beta chain. The germline V gene has CDR1 SGHAT and CDR2 FQDESV (reference sequence). V lost 5 bases to trimming and J lost 0 bases, with 13 bases between them. The CDR3 contains 15 residues. Cohort assignment relied on participant-reported clinical history. This entry comes from a study of blood T cell repertoires in COVID-19. On the study more broadly: COVID-19 samples collected from the United States, Italy and Spain covered acute and convalescent phases. T cells, B-cell-depleted T cells, or PBMCs provided the cDNA or gDNA that served as material.

In the original processing: Using reference gene primer amplification, nucleated cell counts were estimated. The assay was immunoSEQ multiplex PCR, and TCRdb's table has in-frame clones only and misses some. The V and J calls and clone size come from that table; D and trimming were worked out from the DNA. The table lists some 220,000 clones, approximately 92% of them singletons, with under 4% in the top ten. V is TRBV11-1 and J is TRBJ2-5; no reliable D call. The source material was PBMCs or T cells enriched from blood (not recorded which). The sequence was obtained from a woman aged 18-35 years in a cohort exposed to, infected with or recovered from COVID-19 (not recorded which). The CDR3 DNA reads as TGTGCCAGCAGCCCAGCGCAGATGTACCAAGAGACCCAGTACTTC. Residues: CASSPAQMYQETQYF.